The 31 T cell receptor beta chains reported below all come from one sample, sequenced in a study of CD8+ T cells in alopecia areata. cDNA reverse transcribed from extracted RNA served as the sequencing template. The data were produced by immunoSEQ multiplex PCR, yet TCRdb's version contains in-frame clones alone and is incomplete. Here the sample spans some 240,000 clones, more than 45% being singletons. Source: CD4+ T cells sorted from blood, taken at week 0. All receptors derive from a human donor with alopecia areata.

A single count supports this clone. The chain is built from TRBV30 and TRBJ2-7; no reliable D call. V was trimmed by 3 bases and J by 2 bases, leaving 11 bases between them. The germline V gene encodes CDR1 GTSNPN and CDR2 SVGIG (reference sequence). The CDR3 spans 13 residues. CDR3 in amino acids: CAWRQVGTYEQYF. CDR3 DNA: TGTGCCTGGAGGCAGGTGGGAACCTACGAGCAGTACTTC.

The V call is TRBV4-1, the J call TRBJ2-1; possible D gene TRBD2, 6 bases. From germline, CDR1 is MGHRA and CDR2 YSYEKL. The V and J ends lost 4 bases and 1 base respectively, with 8 bases between them. This CDR3 region has 14 residues. CDR3 DNA sequence: TGCGCCAGCAGCCTCCGGGAGTCCTACAATGAGCAGTTCTTC. This encodes CASSLRESYNEQFF.

This rearrangement joins TRBV7-6 to TRBJ2-3; no definite D call. V lost 3 bases and J 2 bases, leaving 12 bases between the germline ends. The CDR3 consists of 15 residues. The germline CDR1 and CDR2 sequences are SGHVS and FNYEAQ. The CDR3 DNA reads TGTGCCAGCAGCTTGGGCAGCCATTCCACAGATACGCAGTATTTT. The encoded protein is CASSLGSHSTDTQYF.

The V and J genes are TRBV11-2 and TRBJ2-7, with a tentative D call TRBD1 (5 bases). The CDR3 contains 16 residues. The V and J ends lost 5 bases and 1 base respectively, with 18 bases between them. From germline, CDR1 is SGHAT and CDR2 FQNNGV. DNA for the CDR3: TGTGCCAGCAGCCCACAGGACCGACTCAAATCCTACGAGCAGTACTTC. Translation: CASSPQDRLKSYEQYF.

Comments on this clone: The junction does not match germline at one end; this may be a read error. The V call is TRBV6-6, the J call TRBJ2-7; 9 nucleotides align to TRBD1. CDR1 is MNHNY, CDR2 SVGAGI, per germline (reference sequence). The CDR3 runs to 14 residues. The CDR3 region has the DNA TGTGCCAGCAGCAACCTGGGACAGGGAGGCGAGCAGCACTTC. Translating it yields CASSNLGQGGEQHF.

The table lists this clone with a few counts. The chain employs TRBV6-5 and TRBJ1-1; TRBD1 agrees at 12 bases. CDR3 length: 16 amino acids. Germline V gene sequence: CDR1 MNHEY, CDR2 SVGAGI. After removal of 0 bases from V and 4 bases from J, the junction contained 3 bases not matched to a gene. CDR3 nucleotides: TGTGCCAGCAGTTACTCGACGGGACAGGGGGCCACTGAAGCTTTCTTT. Its protein is CASSYSTGQGATEAFF.

As concerns this clone: The junction and the germline gene differ at one end; a read error may be behind it. The identical CDR3 is also encoded by other nucleotide sequences in the sample. This chain connects TRBV30 to TRBJ1-4; no firm D call. Germline CDR1 reads GTSNPN; CDR2 reads SVGIG (reference sequence). CDR3 length: 11 residues. The CDR3 here is CAWSVNGKLFF. Written as DNA, the CDR3 is TGTGCCTGGAGTGTAAATGGAAAACTGTTTTTT.

The rearrangement links TRBV7-2 to TRBJ1-5; D ambiguous. Trimming stripped 3 bases from V and 4 bases from J, with 7 bases between. This CDR3 is 13 amino acids long. In germline, CDR1 is SGHTA, CDR2 FQGNSA. The CDR3 region is CASSLGVNQPQHF. The CDR3 bases are TGTGCCAGCAGCTTGGGAGTAAATCAGCCCCAGCATTTT.

The chain employs TRBV19 and TRBJ2-2; the match to TRBD1 covers 8 bases. The germline gives CDR1 LNHDA, CDR2 SQIVND (reference sequence). The CDR3 has 15 amino acids. V trimming: 7 bases; J trimming: 2 bases; junction bases outside the gene matches: 6. CDR3 loop: CASTRGQGNTGELFF. The CDR3 DNA reads TGTGCCAGTACACGCGGACAGGGAAACACCGGGGAGCTGTTTTTT.

V is TRBV29-1 and J is TRBJ1-2; 7 nucleotides agree with TRBD1. V shed 6 bases and J 2 bases; nucleotides not matched to a gene: 6. This CDR3 has 13 residues. The germline V gene has CDR1 SQVTM and CDR2 ANQGSEA. As DNA, the CDR3 is TGCAGCGTGGACATACAGGGGAACTATGGCTACACCTTC. Its translation is CSVDIQGNYGYTF.

This chain connects TRBV5-1 to TRBJ2-7; D unclear. This CDR3 has 15 amino acids. Trimming shortened V by 2 bases and J by 2 bases, and 14 bases separated the two germline ends. From germline, CDR1 is SGHRS and CDR2 YFSETQ. CDR3 region: CASSLAATETYEQYF. Here the CDR3 DNA reads TGCGCCAGCAGCTTAGCCGCAACAGAGACCTACGAGCAGTACTTC.

The chain combines TRBV28 with TRBJ1-2; D is undetermined. CDR1 and CDR2 from the germline V gene are MDHEN and SYDVKM. This CDR3 is built from 12 residues. The germline V and J ends were trimmed by 8 bases and 7 bases, with 14 bases remaining between them. This CDR3 reads CASCGRRSGYTF. In nucleotides, the CDR3 is TGTGCCAGCTGTGGCAGGCGAAGTGGCTACACCTTC.

The sample holds a few counts of this clone. This chain uses TRBV4-1 with TRBJ2-2; no clear D. The V and J ends lost 1 base and 5 bases respectively, with 5 bases between them. CDR1 is MGHRA and CDR2 is YSYEKL in the germline V gene. The CDR3 is 13 amino acids. For the CDR3, the DNA is TGCGCCAGCAGCCAAGTCCCGACCGGGGAGCTGTTTTTT. Translated, it gives CASSQVPTGELFF.

The chain uses TRBV5-4 and TRBJ1-1; D not certain. Germline CDR1 is SGHNT and CDR2 is YYREEE (reference sequence). V lost 0 bases and J 2 bases, leaving 5 bases between the germline ends. The CDR3 is 13 residues long. CDR3 nucleotide sequence: TGTGCCAGCAGCTTGGATGTTAACACTGAAGCTTTCTTT. Translation gives CASSLDVNTEAFF. Full variable domain (rest looked up from reference TRBV5-4 and TRBJ1-1): ETGVTQSPTHLIKTRGQQVTLRCSSQSGHNTVSWYQQALGQGPQFIFQYYREEENGRGNFPPRFSGLQFPNYSSELNVNALELDDSALYLCASSLDVNTEAFFGQGTRLTVV.

This clone has only a few counts. This may arise from a read error, as a much more abundant clone is one base away. This CDR3 is also generated by other DNA sequences in the sample. The V and J genes are TRBV5-5 and TRBJ1-5, with D uncertain. The germline V gene has CDR1 SGHKS and CDR2 YYEKEE (reference sequence). Trimming took off 0 bases at V and 0 bases at J, with 1 base between the two ends. The CDR3 is 13 amino acids. The CDR3 loop reads CASSLGSNQPQHF. In DNA, the CDR3 is TGTGCCAGCAGCTTGGGTAGCAATCAGCCCCAGCATTTT.

This chain joins TRBV29-1 and TRBJ1-1; no reliable D call. The CDR3 runs to 13 residues. CDR1 and CDR2 from the germline V gene are SQVTM and ANQGSEA. Trimming took 4 bases from V and 1 from J, leaving 10 bases between them. CDR3 protein: CSVAETTNTEAFF. CDR3 in DNA: TGCAGCGTTGCGGAGACCACGAACACTGAAGCTTTCTTT.

This clone was picked up a small number of times. This chain connects TRBV7-2 to TRBJ1-3; D uncertain. The CDR3 has 14 amino acids. V was clipped by 4 bases and J by 0 bases, with 7 bases between them. Germline V lookup: CDR1 SGHTA, CDR2 FQGNSA. CDR3 region: CASSSGVSGNTIYF. The CDR3 DNA is TGTGCCAGCAGCTCAGGTGTCTCTGGAAACACCATATATTTT.

With regard to this clone: The same CDR3 also results from other DNA sequences found in this sample. The rearrangement uses TRBV5-1 and TRBJ1-2, with 8 positions matching TRBD1. The germline V gene has CDR1 SGHRS and CDR2 YFSETQ. The CDR3 covers 14 residues. J lost 4 bases, V lost 0 bases, and 2 bases had no gene match. The CDR3 bases are TGCGCCAGCAGCTTGGGGGACAGGAGCTATGGCTACACCTTC. This gives the protein CASSLGDRSYGYTF.

The V gene is TRBV19, the J gene TRBJ1-4; D remains unclear. The CDR3 runs to 12 residues. The germline V and J ends were trimmed by 4 bases and 7 bases, with 7 bases remaining between them. Germline V gives CDR1 LNHDA, CDR2 SQIVND (reference sequence). CDR3 amino acids: CASSTRGEKLFF. Here the CDR3 DNA reads TGTGCCAGTAGTACCCGGGGTGAAAAACTGTTTTTT. The full variable domain, with the rest looked up from reference TRBV19 and TRBJ1-4, is DGGITQSPKYLFRKEGQNVTLSCEQNLNHDAMYWYRQDPGQGLRLIYYSQIVNDFQKGDIAEGYSVSREKKESFPLTVTSAQKNPTAFYLCASSTRGEKLFFGSGTQLSVL.

The J gene is TRBJ1-5, the V gene TRBV19; the match to TRBD1 covers 7 bases. The V and J ends lost 6 bases and 9 bases, in that order; junction bases with no gene match: 5. Germline loops: CDR1 LNHDA, CDR2 SQIVND (reference sequence). There are 12 residues in the CDR3. DNA for the CDR3: TGTGCCAGTAGGCTTACAGGGGCGCCCCAGCATTTT. Residues: CASRLTGAPQHF.

This rearrangement joins TRBV7-3 to TRBJ2-3; D is perhaps TRBD1 (6 bases). The germline V and J ends were trimmed by 2 bases and 8 bases, with 8 bases remaining between them. This CDR3 comprises 12 residues. Germline V gene data show CDR1 as SGHTA and CDR2 as FQGTGA. The CDR3 DNA sequence: TGTGCCAGCAGCTTAGGGGGCCCTACGCAGTATTTT. This sequence encodes CASSLGGPTQYF.

This sequence joins TRBV7-9 and TRBJ1-6; no reliable D call. CDR1 and CDR2 from the germline V gene are SEHNR and FQNEAQ (reference sequence). There are 13 residues in the CDR3. The ends were cut back, 2 bases at V and 9 bases at J, with 8 bases in the middle. CDR3 coding DNA: TGTGCCAGCAGCTTATTTGATAGTTCACCCCTCCACTTT. This sequence encodes CASSLFDSSPLHF.

V gene TRBV9 combines with J gene TRBJ1-6, with 8 positions matching TRBD1. The ends lost 0 bases at V and 8 bases at J; junction bases unmatched: 4. Per the germline V gene, CDR1 is SGDLS and CDR2 is YYNGEE. The length of the CDR3 is 15 residues. The CDR3 loop reads CASSVDVQGDSPLHF. CDR3 DNA: TGTGCCAGCAGCGTAGATGTACAGGGGGATTCACCCCTCCACTTT.

This chain joins TRBV30 and TRBJ1-5; D might be TRBD1 (5 bases). Trimming cost V 6 bases and J 6 bases, with 18 bases left between them. The CDR3 length is 14 residues. Germline-derived CDR1 and CDR2 are GTSNPN and SVGIG (reference sequence). The CDR3 loop reads CACLPRGKAQPQHF. CDR3 in DNA: TGTGCCTGCCTCCCCCGGGGGAAGGCTCAGCCCCAGCATTTT.

The V and J genes are TRBV7-2 and TRBJ2-1; D is undetermined. In germline, CDR1 is SGHTA, CDR2 FQGNSA. Trimming removed 0 bases from V and 6 bases from J, with 6 bases in between. This CDR3 comprises 13 residues. The CDR3, as DNA: TGTGCCAGCAGCTTAGCATTGGGCAATGAGCAGTTCTTC. It specifies CASSLALGNEQFF.

This sequence joins TRBV9 and TRBJ2-3, with TRBD2 identical over 12 bases. V gave up 3 bases and J gave up 4 bases; unmatched junction bases: 6. The CDR3 extends over 16 amino acids. Germline CDR1 SGDLS, CDR2 YYNGEE. The CDR3 reads CASSATSGRFPDTQYF. CDR3 DNA sequence: TGTGCCAGCAGCGCGACTAGCGGGAGATTCCCAGATACGCAGTATTTT.

In its sample, this clone was seen many times. The CDR3 protein is CASSRGRVGTDTQYF. CDR3 DNA: TGTGCCAGCAGCCGAGGGAGGGTTGGCACAGATACGCAGTATTTT. This sequence joins TRBV7-2 and TRBJ2-3; 7 bases map to TRBD2. Trimming removed 5 bases from V and 1 base from J; junction bases left unmatched: 6. From germline, CDR1 is SGHTA and CDR2 FQGNSA. The length of the CDR3 is 15 residues.

This chain joins TRBV4-2 and TRBJ2-6; 8 positions agree with TRBD1. This CDR3 comprises 17 residues. V lost 5 bases and J lost 3; bases outside the gene matches: 9. Germline V gene lookup returns CDR1 LGHNA and CDR2 YNFKEQ. This chain's CDR3 is CASSGQGTARGANVLTF. CDR3 bases: TGTGCCAGCAGCGGACAGGGAACGGCGCGTGGGGCCAACGTCCTGACTTTC.

The count of this clone is one. J is TRBJ1-3 and V is TRBV29-1, with D unresolved. This CDR3 is 12 amino acids long. The germline V gene has CDR1 SQVTM and CDR2 ANQGSEA. Trimming cost V 6 bases and J 3 bases, with 9 bases left between them. The CDR3, as DNA: TGCAGCGTAAGGACCGTTGGAAACACCATATATTTT. The encoded protein is CSVRTVGNTIYF.

The rearrangement joins TRBV6-5 to TRBJ2-1; D is undetermined. This CDR3 spans 14 amino acids. Germline assignment: CDR1 MNHEY and CDR2 SVGAGI. V was cut by 5 bases and J by 1 base, with 9 bases left in between. CDR3 DNA sequence: TGTGCCAGCAGTCTCGATGGGTCCTACAATGAGCAGTTCTTC. Its protein is CASSLDGSYNEQFF.

The chain has TRBV25-1 and TRBJ1-1, with 7 bases that match TRBD1. Germline-derived CDR1 and CDR2 are MGHDK and SYGVNS. V dropped 7 bases and J dropped 3; count of bases not matched to a gene: 8. The length of the CDR3 is 14 residues. The CDR3 DNA reads TGTGCCAGCAATGGAGGGGGCGCGGACACTGAAGCTTTCTTT. It codes for CASNGGGADTEAFF. The full variable domain, with the rest looked up from reference TRBV25-1 and TRBJ1-1, is EADIYQTPRYLVIGTGKKITLECSQTMGHDKMYWYQQDPGMELHLIHYSYGVNSTEKGDLSSESTVSRIRTEHFPLTLESARPSHTSQYLCASNGGGADTEAFFGQGTRLTVV.